Following are 19 T cell receptor beta chains from one sample sequenced in a study of cytomegalovirus exposure and HLA in healthy donors listed by TCRdb under 2017. The library was obtained by the immunoSEQ multiplex PCR assay. For the multiplex PCR, a mixture combining 60 forward primers for TCR Vbeta segments and 13 reverse primers for TCR Jbeta segments was used. Held by TCRdb, this immuneACCESS table contains in-frame sequences only and omits some clones. Under half of the omission traces to an unresolved V gene where checked; the cause of the rest is unknown. In all, the sample holds approximately 140,000 clones, and 82% of those were seen once. The ten most abundant clones make up 2.5% to 3.5% of the sample. The sample consisted of PBMCs. The receptors were gathered from a boy between 2 and 10 years old in good health and CMV-seronegative.

The rearrangement uses TRBV27 and TRBJ2-1; D is possibly TRBD2 (6 bases). Germline V gene data show CDR1 as MNHEY and CDR2 as SMNVEV (reference sequence). The CDR3 covers 12 residues. Trimming left V 8 bases short and J 12 bases short, with 17 bases between. The CDR3 DNA reads TGTGCCAGCGGGACTCTCGGCATGAGGCAGTTCTTC. The encoded protein is CASGTLGMRQFF.

The rearrangement uses TRBV10-1 and TRBJ1-2; D gene ambiguous. This CDR3 has 14 amino acids. Trimming left V 0 bases short and J 6 bases short, with 11 bases between. The germline V gene encodes CDR1 WNHNN and CDR2 SYGVQD (reference sequence). Written as DNA, the CDR3 is TGCGCCAGCAGTGAGTCGGTGGGTGAGGATGGCTACACCTTC. Amino acid sequence: CASSESVGEDGYTF.

This chain links TRBV7-3 with TRBJ2-1, with D unresolved. The CDR3 is 15 amino acids. V dropped 0 bases and J dropped 7 bases, with 13 bases sitting between them. From germline, CDR1 is SGHTA and CDR2 FQGTGA. This CDR3 is CASSLTAPMRNEQFF. CDR3 bases: TGTGCCAGCAGCTTAACGGCCCCGATGAGGAATGAGCAGTTCTTC.

The chain employs TRBV29-1 and TRBJ2-3; 7 bases align to TRBD2. V lost 3 bases to trimming and J lost 2 bases; unmatched junction nucleotides: 17. CDR1 SQVTM and CDR2 ANQGSEA come from the germline V gene. This CDR3 contains 18 residues. CDR3 in amino acids: CSVDVMGVKRDVTDTQYF. The CDR3 DNA reads as TGCAGCGTTGACGTGATGGGGGTGAAGCGGGACGTCACAGATACGCAGTATTTT.

The chain carries TRBV18 and TRBJ1-1; D unclear. Trimming took 1 base from V and 5 from J, leaving 14 bases between them. Germline-derived CDR1 and CDR2 are KGHSH and LQKENI. CDR3 length equals 15 residues. The CDR3 is CASSPREGQETEAFF. Written as DNA, the CDR3 is TGTGCCAGCTCACCACGTGAGGGTCAGGAGACTGAAGCTTTCTTT.

V usage is TRBV7-2 and J usage is TRBJ1-1, with 9 bases that match TRBD1. The CDR3 covers 14 residues. Trimming cost V 6 bases and J 4 bases; bases outside gene matches: 6. Germline V gene data show CDR1 as SGHTA and CDR2 as FQGNSA. The CDR3 nucleotides read TGTGCCAGCAGGACCGGGACAGGGTTCACTGAAGCTTTCTTT. It translates to CASRTGTGFTEAFF.

This clone was seen only a few times. The chain is built from TRBV29-1 and TRBJ1-2, with a possible D match to TRBD1 (5 bases). V shed 6 bases and J shed 5 bases, with 10 bases lying between them. Germline-derived CDR1 and CDR2 are SQVTM and ANQGSEA. The CDR3 loop spans 11 amino acids. CDR3 amino acids: CSVAGEYGYTF. The CDR3 bases are TGCAGCGTAGCGGGGGAGTATGGCTACACCTTC.

This chain's CDR3 is CASSLSGQINQPQHF. The CDR3 DNA is TGTGCCAGCAGCTTATCGGGACAGATAAATCAGCCCCAGCATTTT. This sequence joins TRBV6-5 and TRBJ1-5; 7 bases line up with TRBD1. The CDR3 covers 15 residues. The trim removed 6 bases at V and 4 bases at J, leaving 9 bases unmatched. CDR1 MNHEY and CDR2 SVGAGI come from the germline V gene.

The chain uses TRBV11-2 and TRBJ2-1; a weak D match, TRBD2 (5 bases). The CDR3 consists of 16 residues. The V end was cut by 5 bases, the J end by 0 bases, with 14 bases between. CDR1 is SGHAT, CDR2 FQNNGV, per germline. This CDR3 reads CASSLIRLSSYNEQFF. CDR3 nucleotides: TGTGCCAGCAGCCTAATCCGACTAAGCTCCTACAATGAGCAGTTCTTC.

J is TRBJ2-7 and V is TRBV7-8, with 8 bases fitting TRBD2. The CDR3 is 14 residues long. V shed 5 bases, J shed 2 bases, and the junction held 5 bases outside the gene matches. Germline CDR1 reads SGHVS; CDR2 reads FQNEAQ. The CDR3 DNA reads TGTGCCAGCAGCCGTAGCGGGGCCACCTACGAGCAGTACGTC. Its protein is CASSRSGATYEQYV.

This chain links TRBV10-3 with TRBJ1-2; TRBD1 aligns across 10 bases. The V gene end was trimmed by 6 bases and the J gene end by 8 bases; junction bases not matched to a gene: 9. The CDR3 is made up of 14 amino acids. CDR1 is ENHRY, CDR2 SYGVKD, per germline. CDR3 nucleotides: TGTGCCATCAGCGTGACAGGGGGCAAAGGGGGCTACACCTTC. Translating it yields CAISVTGGKGGYTF.

The genes are TRBV4-1 and TRBJ1-2; weak D call: TRBD1 (6 bases). This CDR3 is built from 14 residues. Trimming pared 0 bases from V and 4 bases from J, leaving 9 bases between. In germline, CDR1 is MGHRA, CDR2 YSYEKL. CDR3 protein: CASSQDTGIYGYTF. The DNA of the CDR3 is TGCGCCAGCAGCCAAGACACAGGGATCTATGGCTACACCTTC.

This chain joins TRBV2 and TRBJ2-5, with a possible D match to TRBD1 (6 bases). CDR1 is SNHLY and CDR2 is FYNNEI in the germline V gene. V dropped 7 bases and J dropped 3 bases, with 12 bases sitting between them. The CDR3 length is 13 residues. The CDR3 is CASTGTGKETQYF. In DNA, the CDR3 is TGTGCCAGCACCGGTACAGGGAAAGAGACCCAGTACTTC.

The chain uses TRBV27 and TRBJ2-5; D perhaps matches TRBD2 (6 bases). The CDR3 contains 13 residues. Germline loops: CDR1 MNHEY, CDR2 SMNVEV (reference sequence). Trimming stripped 3 bases from V and 4 bases from J, with 9 bases between. For the CDR3, the DNA is TGTGCCAGCAGTTTGGGGGGAGTAGAGACCCAGTACTTC. Translated: CASSLGGVETQYF.

This chain links TRBV7-2 with TRBJ2-7; D ambiguous. Trimming stripped 4 bases from V and 0 bases from J, with 19 bases between. The CDR3 length is 17 residues. Germline V CDR1 and CDR2: SGHTA, FQGNSA. Here the CDR3 reads CASSSRSSEVYSYEQYF. The CDR3 nucleotides read TGTGCCAGCAGCTCACGCTCTTCTGAAGTCTACTCCTACGAGCAGTACTTC.

The V call is TRBV7-9, the J call TRBJ2-7, with D possibly TRBD2 on 7 matching bases. This CDR3 contains 15 residues. The ends were cut back, 6 bases at V and 2 bases at J, with 17 bases in the middle. Germline V gene sequence: CDR1 SEHNR, CDR2 FQNEAQ (reference sequence). CDR3 bases: TGTGCCAGCAGACCCACGGGGGGCACGACCTACGAGCAGTACTTC. Translating it yields CASRPTGGTTYEQYF.

This chain connects TRBV14 to TRBJ1-1; D is ambiguous. Germline CDR1 is SGHDN and CDR2 is FVKESK. With 1 base removed from V and 5 bases from J, the gap between germline ends came to 5 bases. The CDR3 contains 12 residues. The CDR3: CASSQAETEAFF. The CDR3 DNA reads as TGTGCCAGCAGCCAAGCGGAGACTGAAGCTTTCTTT.

CDR3 nucleotides: TGTGCCAGCAGCTTAGGGCATGACACCGGGGAGCTGTTTTTT. This sequence encodes CASSLGHDTGELFF. The V call is TRBV11-3, the J call TRBJ2-2; D gene uncertain. V was trimmed by 1 base and J by 3 bases, leaving 6 bases between them. The length of the CDR3 is 14 residues. Germline loops: CDR1 SGHNT, CDR2 YENEEA.

The J gene is TRBJ2-1, the V gene TRBV5-1; a possible D gene is TRBD2 (5 bases). The V end lost 0 bases, the J end lost 4 bases, and 8 bases lay between the germline ends. CDR3 length equals 14 residues. Looked up from germline, CDR1 is SGHRS and CDR2 is YFSETQ. CDR3 bases: TGCGCCAGCAGCTTGGGCCGGGGATACAATGAGCAGTTCTTC. Its translation is CASSLGRGYNEQFF.